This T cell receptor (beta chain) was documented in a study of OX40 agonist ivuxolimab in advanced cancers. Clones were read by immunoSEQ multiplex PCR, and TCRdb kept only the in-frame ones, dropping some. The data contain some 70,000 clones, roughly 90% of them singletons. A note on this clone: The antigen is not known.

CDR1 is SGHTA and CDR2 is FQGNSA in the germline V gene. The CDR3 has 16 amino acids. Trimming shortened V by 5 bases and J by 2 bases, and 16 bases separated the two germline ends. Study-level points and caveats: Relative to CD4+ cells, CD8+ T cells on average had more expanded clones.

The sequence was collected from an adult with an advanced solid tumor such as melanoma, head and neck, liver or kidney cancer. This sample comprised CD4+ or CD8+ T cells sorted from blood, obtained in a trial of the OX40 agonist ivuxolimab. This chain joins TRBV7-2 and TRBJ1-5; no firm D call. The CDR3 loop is CASSRGGRRGNQPQHF. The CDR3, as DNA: TGTGCCAGCAGCCGGGGTGGCAGGCGGGGCAATCAGCCCCAGCATTTT.